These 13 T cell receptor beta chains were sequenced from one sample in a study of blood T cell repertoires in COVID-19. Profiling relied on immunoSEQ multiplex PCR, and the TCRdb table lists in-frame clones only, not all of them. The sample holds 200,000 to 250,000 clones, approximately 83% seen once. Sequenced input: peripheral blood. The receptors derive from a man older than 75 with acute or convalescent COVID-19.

CDR3 DNA: TGTGCCAGGGGGGGACAGCAATACAATGAGCAGTTCTTC. This sequence encodes CARGGQQYNEQFF. The V and J genes are TRBV2 and TRBJ2-1; a possible D gene is TRBD1 (7 bases). The V end lost 9 bases, the J end lost 4 bases, and 13 bases lay between the germline ends. Germline lookup yields CDR1 SNHLY and CDR2 FYNNEI. The CDR3 is made up of 13 amino acids. The variable domain in full, completed from reference TRBV2 and TRBJ2-1, reads EPEVTQTPSHQVTQMGQEVILRCVPISNHLYFYWYRQILGQKVEFLVSFYNNEISEKSEIFDDQFSVERPDGSNFTLKIRSTKLEDSAMYFCARGGQQYNEQFFGPGTRLTVL.

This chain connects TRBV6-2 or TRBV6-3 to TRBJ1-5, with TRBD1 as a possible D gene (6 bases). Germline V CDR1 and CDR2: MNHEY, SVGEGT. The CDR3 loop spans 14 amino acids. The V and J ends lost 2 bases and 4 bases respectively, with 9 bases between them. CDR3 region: CASSYKGGNQPQHF. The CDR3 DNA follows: TGTGCCAGCAGTTACAAAGGGGGTAATCAGCCCCAGCATTTT.

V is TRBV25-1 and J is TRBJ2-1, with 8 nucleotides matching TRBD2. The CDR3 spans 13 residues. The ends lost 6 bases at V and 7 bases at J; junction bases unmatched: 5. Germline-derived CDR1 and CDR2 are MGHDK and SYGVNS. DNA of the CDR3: TGTGCCAGCAGGGGGACTAGTGAGAATGAGCAGTTCTTC. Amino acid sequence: CASRGTSENEQFF.

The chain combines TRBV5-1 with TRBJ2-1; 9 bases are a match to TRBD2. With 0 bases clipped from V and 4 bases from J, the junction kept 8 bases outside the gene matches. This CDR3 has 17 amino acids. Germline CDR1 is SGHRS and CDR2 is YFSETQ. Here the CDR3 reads CASSLANSGRIYNEQFF. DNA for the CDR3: TGCGCCAGCAGCTTGGCTAATAGCGGGAGAATTTACAATGAGCAGTTCTTC.

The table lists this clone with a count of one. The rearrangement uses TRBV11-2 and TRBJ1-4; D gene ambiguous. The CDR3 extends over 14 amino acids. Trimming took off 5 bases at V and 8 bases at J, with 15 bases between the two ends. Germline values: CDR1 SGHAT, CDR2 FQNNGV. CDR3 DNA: TGTGCCAGCAGCCCTCGGGGTCTGCGAGAAAAACTGTTTTTT. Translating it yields CASSPRGLREKLFF.

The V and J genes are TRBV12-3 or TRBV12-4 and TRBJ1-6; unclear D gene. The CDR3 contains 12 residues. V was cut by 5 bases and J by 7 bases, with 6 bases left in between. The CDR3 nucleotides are TGTGCCAGCAGTGTCTCCAATTCACCCCTCCACTTT. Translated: CASSVSNSPLHF.

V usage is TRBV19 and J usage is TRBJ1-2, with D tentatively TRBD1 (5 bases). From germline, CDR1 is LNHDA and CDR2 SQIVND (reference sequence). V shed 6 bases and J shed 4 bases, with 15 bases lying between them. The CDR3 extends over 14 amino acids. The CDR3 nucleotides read TGTGCCAGTAGAAGGGGTCCCGACCTCTATGGCTACACCTTC. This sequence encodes CASRRGPDLYGYTF.

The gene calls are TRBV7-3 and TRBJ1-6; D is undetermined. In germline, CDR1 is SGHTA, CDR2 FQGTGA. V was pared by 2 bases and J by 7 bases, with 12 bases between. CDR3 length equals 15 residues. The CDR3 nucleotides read TGTGCCAGCAGCTTACAGGCAACGGGGAATTCACCCCTCCACTTT. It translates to CASSLQATGNSPLHF.

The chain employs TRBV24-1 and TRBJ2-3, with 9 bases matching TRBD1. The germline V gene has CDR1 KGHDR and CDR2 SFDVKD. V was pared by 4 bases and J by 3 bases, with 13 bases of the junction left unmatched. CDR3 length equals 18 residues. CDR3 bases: TGTGCCACCAGTGACCCTCCCGGGACAGGGATATGGACAGATACGCAGTATTTT. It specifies CATSDPPGTGIWTDTQYF.

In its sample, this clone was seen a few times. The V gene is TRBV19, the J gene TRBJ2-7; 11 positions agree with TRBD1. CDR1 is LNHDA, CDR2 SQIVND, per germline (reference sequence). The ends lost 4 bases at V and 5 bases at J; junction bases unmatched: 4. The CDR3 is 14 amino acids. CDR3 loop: CASSRDRGANEQYF. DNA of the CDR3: TGTGCCAGTAGTAGGGACAGGGGGGCCAACGAGCAGTACTTC. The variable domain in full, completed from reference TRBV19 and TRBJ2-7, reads DGGITQSPKYLFRKEGQNVTLSCEQNLNHDAMYWYRQDPGQGLRLIYYSQIVNDFQKGDIAEGYSVSREKKESFPLTVTSAQKNPTAFYLCASSRDRGANEQYFGPGTRLTVT.

In DNA form, the CDR3 reads TGTGCCAGCAGCTTAGCGGGGACACATAGCAATCAGCCCCAGCATTTT. Protein product: CASSLAGTHSNQPQHF. The rearrangement joins TRBV5-6 to TRBJ1-5; TRBD1 is a possible D gene (6 bases). Trimming took 2 bases from V and 0 from J, leaving 12 bases between them. Germline CDR1 and CDR2: SGHDT and YYEEEE. The CDR3 consists of 16 residues.

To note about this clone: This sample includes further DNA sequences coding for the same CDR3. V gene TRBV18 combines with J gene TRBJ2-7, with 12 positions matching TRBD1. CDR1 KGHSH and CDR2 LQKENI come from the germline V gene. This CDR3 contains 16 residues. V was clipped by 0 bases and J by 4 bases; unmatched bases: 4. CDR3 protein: CASSPPRGQGAYEQYF. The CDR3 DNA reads TGTGCCAGCTCACCACCGAGGGGACAGGGGGCTTACGAGCAGTACTTC.

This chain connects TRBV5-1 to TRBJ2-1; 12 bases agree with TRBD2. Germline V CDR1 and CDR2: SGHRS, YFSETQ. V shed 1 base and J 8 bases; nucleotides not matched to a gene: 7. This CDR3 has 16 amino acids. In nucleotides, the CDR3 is TGCGCCAGCAGCTTGATCCCTAGCGGGGGGGCCTATGAGCAGTTCTTC. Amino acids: CASSLIPSGGAYEQFF. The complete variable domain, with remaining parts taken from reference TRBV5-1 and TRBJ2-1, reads KAGVTQTPRYLIKTRGQQVTLSCSPISGHRSVSWYQQTPGQGLQFLFEYFSETQRNKGNFPGRFSGRQFSNSRSEMNVSTLELGDSALYLCASSLIPSGGAYEQFFGPGTRLTVL.